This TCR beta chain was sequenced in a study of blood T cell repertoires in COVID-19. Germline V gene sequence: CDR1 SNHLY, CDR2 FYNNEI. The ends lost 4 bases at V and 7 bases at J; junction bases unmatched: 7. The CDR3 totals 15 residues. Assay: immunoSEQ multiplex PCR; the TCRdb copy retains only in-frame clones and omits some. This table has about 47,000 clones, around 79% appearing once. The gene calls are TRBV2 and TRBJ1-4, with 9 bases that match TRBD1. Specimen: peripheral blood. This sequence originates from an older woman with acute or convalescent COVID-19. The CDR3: CASSAQGALVEKLFF. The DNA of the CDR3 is TGTGCCAGCAGTGCACAGGGGGCGTTAGTTGAAAAACTGTTTTTT.